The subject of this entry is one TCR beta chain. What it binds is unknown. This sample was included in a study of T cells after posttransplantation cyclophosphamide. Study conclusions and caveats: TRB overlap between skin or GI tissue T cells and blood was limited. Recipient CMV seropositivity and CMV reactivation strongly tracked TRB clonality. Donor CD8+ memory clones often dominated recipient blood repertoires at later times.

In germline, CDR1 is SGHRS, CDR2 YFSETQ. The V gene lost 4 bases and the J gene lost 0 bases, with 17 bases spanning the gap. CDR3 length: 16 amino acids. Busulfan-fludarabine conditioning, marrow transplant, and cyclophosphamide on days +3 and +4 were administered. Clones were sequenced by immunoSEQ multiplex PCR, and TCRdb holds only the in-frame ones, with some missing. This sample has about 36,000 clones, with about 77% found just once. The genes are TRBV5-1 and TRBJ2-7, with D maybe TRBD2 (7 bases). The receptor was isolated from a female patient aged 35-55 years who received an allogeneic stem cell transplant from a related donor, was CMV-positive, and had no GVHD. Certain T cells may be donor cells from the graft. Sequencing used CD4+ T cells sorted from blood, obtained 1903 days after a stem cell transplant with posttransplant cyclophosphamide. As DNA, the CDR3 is TGCGCCAGCAGCCCGGCCGCGGGGGCCCTCTCCTACGAGCAGTACTTC. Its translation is CASSPAAGALSYEQYF.